This is a list of T cell receptor beta chains from one sample in a study of response to subunit inactivated influenza vaccine. TCRdb passed the RT-PCR reads through MiXCR, listing each CDR3 protein once. The table includes 400,000 to 650,000 distinct CDR3 sequences, approximately 7.8% detected once. The sample in question was PBMCs from blood, obtained less than 30 months after vaccination. The source is a man in his fifties or sixties who received an inactivated influenza vaccine. Both conserved end residues are part of each CDR3. A D gene is named only where the DNA matches it firmly. Only some rows state a clone size, as once, few, many or a class for expanded clones.

J: TRBJ2-7
size: many
V: TRBV30
D: TRBD1
DNA: TGTGCCTGGAGTTATCTTCCGGGACAGGAGGCCTACGAGCAGTACTTC
CDR3: CAWSYLPGQEAYEQYF

J: TRBJ1-2
size: .
V: TRBV28
D: .
DNA: TGTGCCAGCAGTTCACCCCCCGGGAGATACACCTTC
CDR3: CASSSPPGRYTF

J: TRBJ2-7
size: many
V: TRBV7-9
D: .
DNA: TGTGCCAGCAGCCGATTCTCCTACGAGCAGTACTTC
CDR3: CASSRFSYEQYF

J: TRBJ1-4
size: .
V: TRBV20-1
D: .
DNA: TGCAGTGCTAGAGTACAGGGCAGTAATGAAAAACTGTTTTTT
CDR3: CSARVQGSNEKLFF

J: TRBJ2-7
size: few
V: TRBV7-2
D: .
DNA: TGTGCCAGCAGCCCTCCGGGGGCGAGTGAGCAGTACTTC
CDR3: CASSPPGASEQYF

J: TRBJ2-7
size: .
V: TRBV6-2/TRBV6-3
D: .
DNA: TGTGCCAGCAGTAGGACAGCTGTCGAGCAGTACTTC
CDR3: CASSRTAVEQYF

J: TRBJ2-2
size: few
V: TRBV30
D: .
DNA: TGTGCCTGGGGCCCCAGGGCGAACACCGGGGAGCTGTTTTTT
CDR3: CAWGPRANTGELFF

J: TRBJ2-3
size: few
V: TRBV4-3
D: TRBD2
DNA: TGCGCCAGCAGCCAAATCGCTAGCGGAGGGGCAGATACGCAGTATTTT
CDR3: CASSQIASGGADTQYF

J: TRBJ1-1
size: few
V: TRBV27
D: .
DNA: TGTGCCAGCAGGTCTCCAAGGAAAGCTTTCTTT
CDR3: CASRSPRKAFF

J: TRBJ2-7
size: many
V: TRBV12-3/TRBV12-4
D: .
DNA: TGTGCCAGCAGTCCCTCGGAAGGACTCGAGCAGTACTTC
CDR3: CASSPSEGLEQYF

J: TRBJ2-1
size: many
V: TRBV20-1
D: .
DNA: TGCAGTGCTAGAGATGCGCAGATTTACAATGAGCAGTTCTTC
CDR3: CSARDAQIYNEQFF

J: TRBJ1-2
size: many
V: TRBV6-1
D: TRBD1
DNA: TGTGCCAGCAGCCGAGGACAGGCGGCTGGCTACACCTTC
CDR3: CASSRGQAAGYTF

J: TRBJ1-2
size: .
V: TRBV3-1
D: .
DNA: TGTGCCAGCAGCCAAGATCAGGAGACTGGCGGCTACACCTTC
CDR3: CASSQDQETGGYTF

J: TRBJ1-5
size: few
V: TRBV16
D: .
DNA: TGTGCCAGCAGCCATGGGAGCAGGAGCAATCAGCCCCAGCATTTT
CDR3: CASSHGSRSNQPQHF

J: TRBJ2-3
size: few
V: TRBV6-5
D: .
DNA: TGTGCCAGCAGGTCCCCGACAGATACGCAGTATTTT
CDR3: CASRSPTDTQYF

J: TRBJ1-2
size: .
V: TRBV2
D: .
DNA: TGTGCCAGCAGTGAGGACAGCTTCTATGGCTACACCTTC
CDR3: CASSEDSFYGYTF

J: TRBJ2-1
size: few
V: TRBV20-1
D: TRBD2
DNA: TGCAGTGCTAGCCAGCGGGGGGGAATCTACAATGAGCAGTTCTTC
CDR3: CSASQRGGIYNEQFF

J: TRBJ2-2
size: few
V: TRBV20-1
D: TRBD1
DNA: TGCAGTGCTAAGGGACAGGGGCCCGGGGAGCTGTTTTTT
CDR3: CSAKGQGPGELFF

J: TRBJ2-3
size: many
V: TRBV5-6
D: TRBD1
DNA: TGTGCCAGCAGCTTGCTCTTCGGGGACAGGGAGGACCATACGCAGTATTTT
CDR3: CASSLLFGDREDHTQYF

J: TRBJ2-1
size: many
V: TRBV5-1
D: .
DNA: TGCGCCAGCAGCTTGGGAGGGGCATCGGATGAGCAGTTCTTC
CDR3: CASSLGGASDEQFF

J: TRBJ1-3
size: few
V: TRBV28
D: .
DNA: TGTGCCAGCAGTACAGGCACTGGAAACACCATATATTTT
CDR3: CASSTGTGNTIYF

J: TRBJ1-5
size: few
V: TRBV20-1
D: .
DNA: TGCAGTGGCCGGGGTCTGGGCCGGCTTGCAGCCCAGCATTTT
CDR3: CSGRGLGRLAAQHF

J: TRBJ2-7
size: few
V: TRBV7-2
D: .
DNA: TGTGCCAGCAGCCCCCAGGGAATCGGCGAGCAGTACTTC
CDR3: CASSPQGIGEQYF

J: TRBJ2-1
size: few
V: TRBV7-2
D: TRBD2
DNA: TGTGCCAGCAGCCACCTAGGACTAGCGGGAGCCAATGAGCAGTTCTTC
CDR3: CASSHLGLAGANEQFF

J: TRBJ1-6
size: many
V: TRBV3-1
D: .
DNA: TGTGCCAGCAGCCAAGAAGGGGGATGGAATTCACCCCTCCACTTT
CDR3: CASSQEGGWNSPLHF

J: TRBJ2-4
size: many
V: TRBV19
D: .
DNA: TGTGCCAGTAGTCCCCACTGGGGTATGAAGGGAGGTATTCAGTACTTC
CDR3: CASSPHWGMKGGIQYF

J: TRBJ1-3
size: few
V: TRBV12-3/TRBV12-4
D: .
DNA: TGTGCCAGCAGTTTCGGGGATGTTTACTCTGGAAACACCATATATTTT
CDR3: CASSFGDVYSGNTIYF

J: TRBJ2-1
size: many
V: TRBV6-2/TRBV6-3
D: .
DNA: TGTGCCAGCAGTTACATGAATGAGCAGTTCTTC
CDR3: CASSYMNEQFF